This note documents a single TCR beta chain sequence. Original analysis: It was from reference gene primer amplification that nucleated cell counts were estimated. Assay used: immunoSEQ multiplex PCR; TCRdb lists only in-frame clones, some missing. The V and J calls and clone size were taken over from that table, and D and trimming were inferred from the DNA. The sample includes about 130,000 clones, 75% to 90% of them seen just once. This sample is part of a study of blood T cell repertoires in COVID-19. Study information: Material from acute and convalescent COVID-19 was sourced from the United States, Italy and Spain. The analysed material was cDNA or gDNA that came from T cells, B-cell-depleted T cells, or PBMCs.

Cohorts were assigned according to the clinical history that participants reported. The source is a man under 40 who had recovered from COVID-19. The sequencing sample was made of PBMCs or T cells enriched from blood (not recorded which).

This chain's CDR3 is CASSPSGSRGTEAFF. The DNA of the CDR3 is TGTGCCAGCTCACCGTCGGGCAGCCGGGGCACTGAAGCTTTCTTT. V gene TRBV18 combines with J gene TRBJ1-1, with D unclear. CDR1 and CDR2 (germline): KGHSH, LQKENI. The CDR3 has 15 amino acids. Trimming stripped 3 bases from V and 4 bases from J, with 15 bases between.